The 3 T cell receptor beta chains listed next were all sequenced from one sample in a study of monozygotic twins with inflammatory bowel disease. TCRdb processed the 5' RACE reads again and assigns one entry to each CDR3 protein, with no DNA. Here the sample table reports about 99,000 distinct CDR3 sequences. Sample: blood. These receptors all stem from a human donor with ulcerative colitis or Crohn's disease, or a healthy co-twin of an affected twin (not recorded which).

The CDR3 region is CASSSGTGGITKAFF. This chain links TRBV7-9 with TRBJ1-1; there is no DNA to check the TCRdb D call of TRBD1. This CDR3 is 15 amino acids long. Germline values: CDR1 SEHNR, CDR2 FQNEAQ (reference sequence).

V gene TRBV5-1 combines with J gene TRBJ2-1; TCRdb's assignment of TRBD1 cannot be checked, as there is no DNA. Germline V lookup: CDR1 SGHRS, CDR2 YFSETQ. The CDR3 totals 14 residues. The CDR3 protein is CASSLADRNNEQFF.

This chain connects TRBV6-2 or TRBV6-3 to TRBJ1-5. From germline, CDR1 is MNHEY and CDR2 SVGEGT. The CDR3 is made up of 13 amino acids. Here the CDR3 reads CASSRRGNQPQHF.